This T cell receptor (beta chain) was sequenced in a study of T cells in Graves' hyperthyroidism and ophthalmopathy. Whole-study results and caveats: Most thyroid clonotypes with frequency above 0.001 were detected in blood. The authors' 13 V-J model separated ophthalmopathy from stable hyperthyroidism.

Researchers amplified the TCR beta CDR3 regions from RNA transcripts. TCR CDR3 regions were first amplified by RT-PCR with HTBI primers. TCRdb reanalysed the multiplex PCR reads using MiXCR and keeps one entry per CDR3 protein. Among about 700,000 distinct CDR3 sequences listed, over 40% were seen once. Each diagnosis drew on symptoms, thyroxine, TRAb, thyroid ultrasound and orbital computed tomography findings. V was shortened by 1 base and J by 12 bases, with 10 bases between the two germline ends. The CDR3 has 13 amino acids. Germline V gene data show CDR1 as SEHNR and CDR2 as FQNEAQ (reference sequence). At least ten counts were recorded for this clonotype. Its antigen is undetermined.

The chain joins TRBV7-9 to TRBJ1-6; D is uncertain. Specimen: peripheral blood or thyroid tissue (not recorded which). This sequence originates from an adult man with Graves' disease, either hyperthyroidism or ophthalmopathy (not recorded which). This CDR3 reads CASSLGPDGPLHF. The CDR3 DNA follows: TGTGCCAGCAGCTTAGGGCCCGACGGACCCCTCCACTTT.